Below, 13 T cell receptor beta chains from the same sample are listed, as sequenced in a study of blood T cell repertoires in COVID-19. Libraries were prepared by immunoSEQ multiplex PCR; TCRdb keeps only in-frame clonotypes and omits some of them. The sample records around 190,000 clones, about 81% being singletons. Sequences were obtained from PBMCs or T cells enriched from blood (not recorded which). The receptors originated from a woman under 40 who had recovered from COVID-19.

The CDR3 bases are TGCAGTGCTCCAGGGGACGGCTACACCTTC. It is translated as CSAPGDGYTF. V and J are TRBV20-1 and TRBJ1-2, with D maybe TRBD1 (6 bases). Trimming took off 5 bases at V and 8 bases at J, with 9 bases between the two ends. This CDR3 is built from 10 residues. Germline V CDR1 and CDR2: DFQATT, SNEGSKA (reference sequence).

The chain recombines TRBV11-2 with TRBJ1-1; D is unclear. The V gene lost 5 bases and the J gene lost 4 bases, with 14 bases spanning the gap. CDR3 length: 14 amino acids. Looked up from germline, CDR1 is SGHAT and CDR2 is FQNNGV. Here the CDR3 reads CASSLGPMGTEAFF. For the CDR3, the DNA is TGTGCCAGCAGCCTGGGCCCTATGGGCACTGAAGCTTTCTTT.

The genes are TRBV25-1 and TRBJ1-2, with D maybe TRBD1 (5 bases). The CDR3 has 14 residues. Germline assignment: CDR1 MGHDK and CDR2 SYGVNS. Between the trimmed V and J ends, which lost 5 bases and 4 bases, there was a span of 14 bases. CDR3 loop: CASSWGGLLYGYTF. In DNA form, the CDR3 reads TGTGCCAGCAGTTGGGGGGGACTCCTCTATGGCTACACCTTC.

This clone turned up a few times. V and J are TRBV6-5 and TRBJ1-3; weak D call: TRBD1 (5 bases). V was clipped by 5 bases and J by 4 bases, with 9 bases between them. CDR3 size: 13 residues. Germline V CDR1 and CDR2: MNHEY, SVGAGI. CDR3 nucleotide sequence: TGTGCCAGCAGTCGACAGTCGGGAAACACCATATATTTT. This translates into CASSRQSGNTIYF.

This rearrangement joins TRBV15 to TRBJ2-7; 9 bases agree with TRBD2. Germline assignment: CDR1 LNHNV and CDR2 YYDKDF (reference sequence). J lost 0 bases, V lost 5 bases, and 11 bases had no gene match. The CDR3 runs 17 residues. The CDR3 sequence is CATSPSGLAGRSYEQYF. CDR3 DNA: TGTGCCACCAGCCCGTCGGGGCTAGCGGGACGCTCCTACGAGCAGTACTTC.

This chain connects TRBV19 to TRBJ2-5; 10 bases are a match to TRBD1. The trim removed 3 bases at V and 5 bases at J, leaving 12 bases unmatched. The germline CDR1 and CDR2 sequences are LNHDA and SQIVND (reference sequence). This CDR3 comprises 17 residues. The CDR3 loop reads CASSMTGGLGSRETQYF. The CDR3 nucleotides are TGTGCCAGTAGTATGACAGGGGGCCTCGGGAGCCGGGAGACCCAGTACTTC.

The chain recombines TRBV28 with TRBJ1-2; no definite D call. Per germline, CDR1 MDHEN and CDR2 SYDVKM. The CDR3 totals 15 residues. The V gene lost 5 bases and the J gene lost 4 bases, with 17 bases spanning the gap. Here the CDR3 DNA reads TGTGCCAGCAGTCGTCCAGGTTTTAGTAGCTATGGCTACACCTTC. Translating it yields CASSRPGFSSYGYTF.

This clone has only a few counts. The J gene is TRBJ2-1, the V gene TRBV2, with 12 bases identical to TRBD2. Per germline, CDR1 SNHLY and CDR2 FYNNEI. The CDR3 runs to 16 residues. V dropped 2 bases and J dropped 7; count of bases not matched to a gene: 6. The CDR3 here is CASSEFGLAGMNEQFF. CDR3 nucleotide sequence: TGTGCCAGCAGTGAATTTGGACTAGCGGGAATGAATGAGCAGTTCTTC. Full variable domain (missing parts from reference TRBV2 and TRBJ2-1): EPEVTQTPSHQVTQMGQEVILRCVPISNHLYFYWYRQILGQKVEFLVSFYNNEISEKSEIFDDQFSVERPDGSNFTLKIRSTKLEDSAMYFCASSEFGLAGMNEQFFGPGTRLTVL.

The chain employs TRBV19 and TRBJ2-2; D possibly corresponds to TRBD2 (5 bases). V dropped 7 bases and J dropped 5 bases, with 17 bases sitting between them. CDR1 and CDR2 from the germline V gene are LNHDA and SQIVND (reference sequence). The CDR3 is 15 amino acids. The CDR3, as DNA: TGTGCCAGTACTAGAAATCGGGGAAATACCGGGGAGCTGTTTTTT. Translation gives CASTRNRGNTGELFF.

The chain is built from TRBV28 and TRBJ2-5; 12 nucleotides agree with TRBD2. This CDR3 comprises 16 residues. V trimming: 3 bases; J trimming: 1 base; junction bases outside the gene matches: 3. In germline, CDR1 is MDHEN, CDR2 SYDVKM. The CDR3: CASSFGLAGSQETQYF. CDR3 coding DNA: TGTGCCAGCAGTTTTGGACTAGCGGGGTCCCAAGAGACCCAGTACTTC.

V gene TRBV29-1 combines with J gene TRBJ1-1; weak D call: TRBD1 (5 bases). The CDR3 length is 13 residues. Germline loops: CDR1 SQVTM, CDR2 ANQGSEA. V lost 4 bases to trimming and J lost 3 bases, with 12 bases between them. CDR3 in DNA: TGCAGCGTTGGGGGGGGTTTGGACACTGAAGCTTTCTTT. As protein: CSVGGGLDTEAFF.

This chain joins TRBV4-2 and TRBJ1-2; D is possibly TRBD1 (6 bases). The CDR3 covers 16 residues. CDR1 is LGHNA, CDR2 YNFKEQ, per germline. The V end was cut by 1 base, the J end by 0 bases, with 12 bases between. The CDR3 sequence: CASSQAHRAPNYGYTF. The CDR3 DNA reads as TGTGCCAGCAGCCAAGCGCACAGGGCCCCTAACTATGGCTACACCTTC.

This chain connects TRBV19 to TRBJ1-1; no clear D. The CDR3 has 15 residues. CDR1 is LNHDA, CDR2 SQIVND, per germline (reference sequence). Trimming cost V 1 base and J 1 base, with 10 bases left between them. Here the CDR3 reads CASSIVPAANTEAFF. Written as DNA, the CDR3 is TGTGCCAGTAGTATAGTGCCGGCGGCGAACACTGAAGCTTTCTTT. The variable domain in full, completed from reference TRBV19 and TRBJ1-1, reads DGGITQSPKYLFRKEGQNVTLSCEQNLNHDAMYWYRQDPGQGLRLIYYSQIVNDFQKGDIAEGYSVSREKKESFPLTVTSAQKNPTAFYLCASSIVPAANTEAFFGQGTRLTVV.